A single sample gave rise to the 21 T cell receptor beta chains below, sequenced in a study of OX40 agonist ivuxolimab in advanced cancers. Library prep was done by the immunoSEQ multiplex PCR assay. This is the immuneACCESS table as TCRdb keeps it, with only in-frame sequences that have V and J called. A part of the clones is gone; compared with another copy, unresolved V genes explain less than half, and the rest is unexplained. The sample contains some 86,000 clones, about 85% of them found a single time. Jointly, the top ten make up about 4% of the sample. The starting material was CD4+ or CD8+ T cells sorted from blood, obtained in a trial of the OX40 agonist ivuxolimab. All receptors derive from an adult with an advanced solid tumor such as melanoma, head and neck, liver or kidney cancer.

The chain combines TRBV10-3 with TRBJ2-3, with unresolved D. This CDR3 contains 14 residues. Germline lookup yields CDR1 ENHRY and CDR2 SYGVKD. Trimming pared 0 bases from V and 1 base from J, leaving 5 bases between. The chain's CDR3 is CAISESMGTDTQYF. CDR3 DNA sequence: TGTGCCATCAGTGAGTCGATGGGCACAGATACGCAGTATTTT.

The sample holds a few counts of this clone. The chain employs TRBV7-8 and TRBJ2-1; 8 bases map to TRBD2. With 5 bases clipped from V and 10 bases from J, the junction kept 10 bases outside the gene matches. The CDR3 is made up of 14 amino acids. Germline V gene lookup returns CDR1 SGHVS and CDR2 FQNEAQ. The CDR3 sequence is CASSMGLVQGEQFF. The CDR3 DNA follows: TGTGCCAGCAGCATGGGACTAGTACAGGGCGAGCAGTTCTTC.

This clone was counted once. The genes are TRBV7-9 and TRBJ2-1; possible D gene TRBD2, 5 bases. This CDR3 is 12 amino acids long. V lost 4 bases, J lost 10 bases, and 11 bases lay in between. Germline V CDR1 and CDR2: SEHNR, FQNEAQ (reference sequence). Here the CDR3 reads CASSSASGEQFF. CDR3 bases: TGTGCCAGCAGCTCGGCCAGCGGCGAGCAGTTCTTC.

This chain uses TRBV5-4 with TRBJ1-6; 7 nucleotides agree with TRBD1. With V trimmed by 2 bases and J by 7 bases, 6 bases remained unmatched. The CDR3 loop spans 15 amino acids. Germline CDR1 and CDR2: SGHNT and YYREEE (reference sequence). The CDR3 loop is CASSFEGAWNSPLHF. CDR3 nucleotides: TGTGCCAGCAGCTTTGAGGGGGCATGGAATTCACCCCTCCACTTT.

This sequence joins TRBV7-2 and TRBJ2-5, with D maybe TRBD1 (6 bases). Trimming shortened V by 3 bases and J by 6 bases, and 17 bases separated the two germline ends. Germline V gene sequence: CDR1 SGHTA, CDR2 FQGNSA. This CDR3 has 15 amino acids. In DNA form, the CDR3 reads TGTGCCAGCAGCTTGTCGATACAGGGACCTCAGACCCAGTACTTC. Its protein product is CASSLSIQGPQTQYF.

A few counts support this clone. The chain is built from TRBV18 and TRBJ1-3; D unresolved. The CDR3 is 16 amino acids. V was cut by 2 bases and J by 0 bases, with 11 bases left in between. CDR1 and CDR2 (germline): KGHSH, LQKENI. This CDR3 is CASSPEAGGSGNTIYF. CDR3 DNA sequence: TGTGCCAGCTCACCAGAGGCGGGCGGCTCTGGAAACACCATATATTTT.

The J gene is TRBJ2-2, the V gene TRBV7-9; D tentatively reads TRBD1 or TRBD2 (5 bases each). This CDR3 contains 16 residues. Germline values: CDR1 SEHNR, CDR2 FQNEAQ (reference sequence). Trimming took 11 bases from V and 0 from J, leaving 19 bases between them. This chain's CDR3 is CAVSRGVNANTGELFF. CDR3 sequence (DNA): TGTGCCGTTTCCCGAGGGGTAAACGCGAACACCGGGGAGCTGTTTTTT.

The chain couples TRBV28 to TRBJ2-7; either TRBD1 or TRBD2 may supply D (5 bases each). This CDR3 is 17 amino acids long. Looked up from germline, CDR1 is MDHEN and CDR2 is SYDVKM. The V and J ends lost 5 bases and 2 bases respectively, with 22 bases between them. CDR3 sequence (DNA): TGTGCCAGCAGTAGATGGCCCCGGGACCCCCGGACCTACGAGCAGTACTTC. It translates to CASSRWPRDPRTYEQYF.

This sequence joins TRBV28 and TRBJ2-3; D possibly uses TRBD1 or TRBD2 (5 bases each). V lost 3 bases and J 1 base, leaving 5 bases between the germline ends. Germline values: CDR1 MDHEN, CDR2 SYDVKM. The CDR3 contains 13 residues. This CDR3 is CASSLGGTDTQYF. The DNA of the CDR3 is TGTGCCAGCAGTTTGGGGGGCACAGATACGCAGTATTTT. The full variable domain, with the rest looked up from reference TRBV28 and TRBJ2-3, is DVKVTQSSRYLVKRTGEKVFLECVQDMDHENMFWYRQDPGLGLRLIYFSYDVKMKEKGDIPEGYSVSREKKERFSLILESASTNQTSMYLCASSLGGTDTQYFGPGTRLTVL.

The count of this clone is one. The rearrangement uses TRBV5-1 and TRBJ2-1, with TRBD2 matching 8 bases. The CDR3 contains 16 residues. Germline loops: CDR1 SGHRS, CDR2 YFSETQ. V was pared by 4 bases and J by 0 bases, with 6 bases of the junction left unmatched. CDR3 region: CASSPTSASSYNEQFF. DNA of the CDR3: TGCGCCAGCAGCCCGACTAGCGCGAGCTCCTACAATGAGCAGTTCTTC. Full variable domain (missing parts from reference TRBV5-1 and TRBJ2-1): KAGVTQTPRYLIKTRGQQVTLSCSPISGHRSVSWYQQTPGQGLQFLFEYFSETQRNKGNFPGRFSGRQFSNSRSEMNVSTLELGDSALYLCASSPTSASSYNEQFFGPGTRLTVL.

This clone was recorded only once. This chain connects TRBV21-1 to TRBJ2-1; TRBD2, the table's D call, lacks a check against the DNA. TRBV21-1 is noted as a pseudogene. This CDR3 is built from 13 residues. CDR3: CASTREVDNEQFF. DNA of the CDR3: TGTGCCAGCACCCGGGAGGTCGACAATGAGCAGTTCTTC.

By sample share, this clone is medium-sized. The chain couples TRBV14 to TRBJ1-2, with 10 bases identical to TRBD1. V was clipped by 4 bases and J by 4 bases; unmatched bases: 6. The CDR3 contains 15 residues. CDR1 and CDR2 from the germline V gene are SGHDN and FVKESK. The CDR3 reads CASSPLGTGVYGYTF. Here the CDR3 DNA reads TGTGCCAGCAGCCCCTTGGGGACAGGGGTCTATGGCTACACCTTC.

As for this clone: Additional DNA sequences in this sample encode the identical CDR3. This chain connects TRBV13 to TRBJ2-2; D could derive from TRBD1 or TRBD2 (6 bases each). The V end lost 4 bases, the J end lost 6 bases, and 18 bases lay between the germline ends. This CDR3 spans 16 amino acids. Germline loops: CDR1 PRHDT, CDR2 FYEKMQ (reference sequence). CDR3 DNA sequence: TGTGCCAGCAGCTCCACGTGGGGGCGGGGAGCCGGGGAGCTGTTTTTT. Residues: CASSSTWGRGAGELFF. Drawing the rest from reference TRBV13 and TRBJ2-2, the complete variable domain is AAGVIQSPRHLIKEKRETATLKCYPIPRHDTVYWYQQGPGQDPQFLISFYEKMQSDKGSIPDRFSAQQFSDYHSELNMSSLELGDSALYFCASSSTWGRGAGELFFGEGSRLTVL.

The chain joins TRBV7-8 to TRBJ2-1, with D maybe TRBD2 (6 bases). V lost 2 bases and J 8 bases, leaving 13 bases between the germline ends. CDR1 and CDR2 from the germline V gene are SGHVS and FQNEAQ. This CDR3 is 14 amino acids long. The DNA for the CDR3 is TGTGCCAGCAGCTTATTGTTGGCGGGACATGAGCAGTTCTTC. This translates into CASSLLLAGHEQFF.

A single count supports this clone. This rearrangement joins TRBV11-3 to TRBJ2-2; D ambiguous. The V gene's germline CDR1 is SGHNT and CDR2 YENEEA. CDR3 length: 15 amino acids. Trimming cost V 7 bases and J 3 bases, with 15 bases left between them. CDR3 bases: TGTGCCAGCATGGACCGCTTACATGACACCGGGGAGCTGTTTTTT. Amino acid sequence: CASMDRLHDTGELFF. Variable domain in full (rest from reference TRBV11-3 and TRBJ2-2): EAGVVQSPRYKIIEKKQPVAFWCNPISGHNTLYWYLQNLGQGPELLIRYENEEAVDDSQLPKDRFSAERLKGVDSTLKIQPAELGDSAVYLCASMDRLHDTGELFFGEGSRLTVL.

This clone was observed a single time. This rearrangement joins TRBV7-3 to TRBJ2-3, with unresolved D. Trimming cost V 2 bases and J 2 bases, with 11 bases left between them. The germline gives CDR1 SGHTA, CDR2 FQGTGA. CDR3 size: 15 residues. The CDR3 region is CASSLYGRNTDTQYF. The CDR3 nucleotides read TGTGCCAGCAGCTTATACGGCCGAAACACAGATACGCAGTATTTT.

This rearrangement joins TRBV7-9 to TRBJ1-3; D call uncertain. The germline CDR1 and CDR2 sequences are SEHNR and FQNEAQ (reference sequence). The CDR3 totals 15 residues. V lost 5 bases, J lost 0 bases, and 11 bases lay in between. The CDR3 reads CASSPDGRSGNTIYF. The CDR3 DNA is TGTGCCAGCAGCCCCGACGGACGCTCTGGAAACACCATATATTTT. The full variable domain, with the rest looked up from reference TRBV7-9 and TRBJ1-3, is DTGVSQNPRHKITKRGQNVTFRCDPISEHNRLYWYRQTLGQGPEFLTYFQNEAQLEKSRLLSDRFSAERPKGSFSTLEIQRTEQGDSAMYLCASSPDGRSGNTIYFGEGSWLTVV.

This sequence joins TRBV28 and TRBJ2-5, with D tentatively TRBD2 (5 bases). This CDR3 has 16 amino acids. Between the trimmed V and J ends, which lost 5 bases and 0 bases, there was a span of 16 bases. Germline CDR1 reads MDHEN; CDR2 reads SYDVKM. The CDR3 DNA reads TGTGCCAGCAGTCACATCCCCGGGGAGTACCAAGAGACCCAGTACTTC. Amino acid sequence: CASSHIPGEYQETQYF.

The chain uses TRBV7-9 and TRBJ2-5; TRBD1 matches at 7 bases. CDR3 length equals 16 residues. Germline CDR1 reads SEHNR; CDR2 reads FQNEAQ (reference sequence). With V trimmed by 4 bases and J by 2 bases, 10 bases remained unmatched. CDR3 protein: CASSWTGYGIQETQYF. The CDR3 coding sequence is TGTGCCAGCAGCTGGACAGGCTACGGCATTCAAGAGACCCAGTACTTC.

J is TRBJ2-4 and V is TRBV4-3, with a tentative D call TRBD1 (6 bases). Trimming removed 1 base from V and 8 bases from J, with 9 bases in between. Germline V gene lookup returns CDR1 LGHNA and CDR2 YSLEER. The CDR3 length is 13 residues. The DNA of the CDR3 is TGCGCCAGCAGCCAAGCACAGGGATACATTCAGTACTTC. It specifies CASSQAQGYIQYF.

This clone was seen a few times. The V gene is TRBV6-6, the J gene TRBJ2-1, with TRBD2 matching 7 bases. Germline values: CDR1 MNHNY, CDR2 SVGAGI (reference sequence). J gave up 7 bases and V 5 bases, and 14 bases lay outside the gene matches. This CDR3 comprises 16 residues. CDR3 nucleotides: TGTGCCAGCAGTCAAACGTTGACGGGAGGCGAGAATGAGCAGTTCTTC. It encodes CASSQTLTGGENEQFF.